The T cell receptor beta chain under discussion was sequenced for a study of T cell clonality in common variable immunodeficiency. Overall study findings and caveats: Shared TCRbeta clones were fewer between CVID subjects than controls. In common variable immunodeficiency, TCR beta chains reportedly carried fewer deletions and N-nucleotide insertions. CVID subjects showed higher TCRbeta clonality than healthy controls.

TCRdb keeps only in-frame clones here, not all; method: immunoSEQ multiplex PCR. Sampling found about 37,000 clones, none seen once. Germline trimming cut 1 base from V and 6 bases from J; bases unmatched to any gene: 9. Germline CDR1 reads SGHVS; CDR2 reads FNYEAQ. The CDR3 has 16 residues. Heparinized whole blood, roughly 5 to 9 ml, came from each donor. This clone was recorded many times. The antigen is unknown. The CDR3 end lies 3 residues beyond the end of the read and is filled in from the germline J gene. This clonotype originated in a person aged 18 to 70 in good health. This chain connects TRBV7-6 to TRBJ2-3; TRBD2 matches at 8 bases. Sequenced input: peripheral blood mononuclear cells. Incomplete CDR3 DNA: TGTGCCAGCAGCTTAGAACAAGCGGGAGTGGCGGATACG. This codes for CASSLEQAGVADT. The complete CDR3 reads CASSLEQAGVADTQYF.